The 7 T cell receptor beta chains below were found in one sample sequenced in a study of T cell responses to AZD1222 COVID-19 vaccine. Assay used: immunoSEQ multiplex PCR; TCRdb lists only in-frame clones, some missing. The table shows 150,000 to 190,000 clones, with roughly nine tenths occurring only once. The source was peripheral blood, collected after recovery from COVID-19. Receptors originate from an adult who had recovered from COVID-19.

The chain recombines TRBV3-1 (or the pseudogene TRBV3-2) with TRBJ1-4; D perhaps matches TRBD1 (6 bases). The V gene's germline CDR1 is LGHDT and CDR2 YNNKEL (reference sequence). This CDR3 has 14 residues. V was pared by 1 base and J by 7 bases, with 10 bases between. CDR3 in DNA: TGTGCCAGCAGCCAAGGCCAGGGGACTGAAAAACTGTTTTTT. Translation: CASSQGQGTEKLFF.

V and J are TRBV12-3 or TRBV12-4 and TRBJ2-7; D might be TRBD1 (6 bases). Deletions cut 6 bases from V and 6 bases from J, with 15 bases between. This CDR3 has 13 residues. The CDR3 nucleotides are TGTGCCAGCAGACCCACAGGGTCTCGCGAGCAGTACTTC. Its protein is CASRPTGSREQYF.

The CDR3 DNA reads TGTGCCAGCAGCTGGGGGACAGAAGCTTTCTTT. Translated, it gives CASSWGTEAFF. The chain uses TRBV6-2 or TRBV6-3 and TRBJ1-1; perhaps TRBD1 as D (6 bases). The CDR3 extends over 11 amino acids. The germline V gene has CDR1 MNHEY and CDR2 SVGEGT. V was pared by 6 bases and J by 8 bases, with 10 bases between.

V is TRBV11-2 and J is TRBJ2-2; 12 positions match TRBD1. Germline CDR1 reads SGHAT; CDR2 reads FQNNGV. V was pared by 2 bases and J by 6 bases, with 7 bases of the junction left unmatched. This CDR3 is built from 17 residues. The CDR3 DNA sequence: TGTGCCAGCAGCTTAATGGGGACAGGGGGCGCCCCCGGGGAGCTGTTTTTT. Its translation is CASSLMGTGGAPGELFF.

The sample holds one count of this clone. The same CDR3 also results from other DNA sequences found in this sample. The rearrangement links TRBV5-1 to TRBJ1-1, with a tentative D call TRBD1 (5 bases). The CDR3 loop spans 14 amino acids. With 0 bases removed from V and 0 bases from J, the gap between germline ends came to 6 bases. The germline CDR1 and CDR2 sequences are SGHRS and YFSETQ. DNA of the CDR3: TGCGCCAGCAGCTTGGAGGGGTTGAACACTGAAGCTTTCTTT. Protein product: CASSLEGLNTEAFF.

The chain combines TRBV11-2 with TRBJ2-5; D not resolved. The CDR3 length is 15 residues. Per germline, CDR1 SGHAT and CDR2 FQNNGV. The V end lost 4 bases, the J end lost 5 bases, and 17 bases lay between the germline ends. As DNA, the CDR3 is TGTGCCAGCAGCTCGGATCTGGCTGTCAAGGAGACCCAGTACTTC. Its translation is CASSSDLAVKETQYF.

The chain is built from TRBV29-1 and TRBJ2-3; 7 bases line up with TRBD1. Germline assignment: CDR1 SQVTM and CDR2 ANQGSEA. Unmatched junction bases numbered 3, after V lost 6 bases and J lost 0 bases. There are 13 residues in the CDR3. DNA for the CDR3: TGCAGCGTGAAGACAGGGAGCACAGATACGCAGTATTTT. Amino acids: CSVKTGSTDTQYF.